The T cell receptor (beta chain) under discussion was sequenced for a study of blood T cell repertoires in COVID-19. Data came from immunoSEQ multiplex PCR; TCRdb stores just in-frame clones and leaves some out. The sample lists around 44,000 clones, 81% seen once, with 35% to 45% in the top ten. The source is a man aged 35-49 years with active or convalescent COVID-19. Sample: peripheral blood.

Written as DNA, the CDR3 is TGTGCCAGCAAACGAACAGACTCTGGAAACACCATATATTTT. Translated, it gives CASKRTDSGNTIYF. This rearrangement joins TRBV6-5 to TRBJ1-3; no definite D call. The CDR3 sequence is 14 residues long. With 7 bases removed from V and 0 bases from J, the gap between germline ends came to 10 bases. The V gene's germline CDR1 is MNHEY and CDR2 SVGAGI.